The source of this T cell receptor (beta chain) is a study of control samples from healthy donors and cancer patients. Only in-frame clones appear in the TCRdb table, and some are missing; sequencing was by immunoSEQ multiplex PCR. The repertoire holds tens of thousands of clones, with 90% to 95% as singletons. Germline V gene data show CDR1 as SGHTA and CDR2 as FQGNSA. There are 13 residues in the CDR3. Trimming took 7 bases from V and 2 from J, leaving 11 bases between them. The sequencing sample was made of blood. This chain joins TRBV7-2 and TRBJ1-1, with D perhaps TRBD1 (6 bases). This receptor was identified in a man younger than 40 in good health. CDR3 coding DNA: TGTGCCAGCAAGCAGGGGCGAAACACTGAAGCTTTCTTT. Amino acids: CASKQGRNTEAFF.